The 15 T cell receptor beta chains reported below all come from one sample, sequenced in a study of graft-versus-host responses after intestinal transplantation. Profiling relied on immunoSEQ multiplex PCR, and the TCRdb table lists in-frame clones only, not all of them. This table has about 90,000 clones, about 93% appearing once. Antigen specificity for these receptors is unknown. The source material was unstimulated CD8+ T cells sorted from spleen or lymph node cells, sampled before transplant. These receptor sequences come from a human donor who was the organ donor for an intestinal transplant.

The chain couples TRBV28 to TRBJ2-3, with 13 bases that match TRBD2. Germline V lookup: CDR1 MDHEN, CDR2 SYDVKM. V lost 6 bases, J lost 2 bases, and 8 bases stayed unmatched. There are 17 residues in the CDR3. For the CDR3, the DNA is TGTGCCAGCAGAACACCGGGACTAGCGGGGAACACAGATACGCAGTATTTT. As protein: CASRTPGLAGNTDTQYF.

The V call is TRBV6-6, the J call TRBJ1-2; D gene unclear. Germline V gene data show CDR1 as MNHNY and CDR2 as SVGAGI (reference sequence). There are 14 residues in the CDR3. The V and J ends lost 0 bases and 8 bases respectively, with 13 bases between them. Here the CDR3 DNA reads TGTGCCAGCAGTTACTCCTCGGACGCGGGGGGCTACACCTTC. Its translation: CASSYSSDAGGYTF.

The chain joins TRBV5-1 to TRBJ2-5; 10 bases fit TRBD1. The J call is uncertain, as TRBJ2-7 better fits the DNA end. The germline V gene encodes CDR1 SGHRS and CDR2 YFSETQ. The CDR3 loop spans 15 amino acids. CDR3 loop: CASSWTGTGVYEQYF. The CDR3 DNA reads TGCGCCAGCAGCTGGACCGGGACAGGGGTGTACGAGCAGTACTTC.

The rearrangement links TRBV7-6 to TRBJ2-1, with D possibly being TRBD2 (5 bases). V lost 3 bases to trimming and J lost 9 bases, with 15 bases between them. CDR1 and CDR2 from the germline V gene are SGHVS and FNYEAQ. The length of the CDR3 is 14 residues. The chain's CDR3 is CASSFSPDRGEQFF. The DNA for the CDR3 is TGTGCCAGCAGCTTCTCACCGGATCGGGGTGAGCAGTTCTTC.

This chain links TRBV6-5 with TRBJ1-2; no clear D gene. Trimming took 6 bases from V and 3 from J, leaving 14 bases between them. Per germline, CDR1 MNHEY and CDR2 SVGAGI. The CDR3 is 14 amino acids. The CDR3 protein is CASSLGGEHYGYTF. In DNA form, the CDR3 reads TGTGCCAGCAGCTTAGGCGGGGAGCACTATGGCTACACCTTC.

Here the CDR3 DNA reads TGCGCCAGCAGCTTTAGGGGTACTGAAGCTTTCTTT. Translating it yields CASSFRGTEAFF. The chain uses TRBV5-1 and TRBJ1-1; tentative D call: TRBD1 (5 bases). Germline assignment: CDR1 SGHRS and CDR2 YFSETQ. Deletions cut 2 bases from V and 5 bases from J, with 7 bases between. This CDR3 is built from 12 residues.

The chain recombines TRBV23-1 with TRBJ1-2; TRBD1 aligns across 9 bases. TRBV23-1 is noted as an ORF with a role that remains uncertain. V shed 4 bases, J shed 7 bases, and the junction held 13 bases outside the gene matches. The CDR3 is 16 residues long. CDR3 DNA sequence: TGCGCCAGCAGTCCCGGGACAGGGCTGGGTGACCTTGGCTACACCTTC. Its protein product is CASSPGTGLGDLGYTF.

This chain connects TRBV30 to TRBJ1-2; tentative D call: TRBD1 (5 bases). V dropped 0 bases and J dropped 4 bases, with 12 bases sitting between them. CDR1 is GTSNPN and CDR2 is SVGIG in the germline V gene (reference sequence). The length of the CDR3 is 14 residues. The CDR3 region is CAWSVSGGLYGYTF. In DNA form, the CDR3 reads TGTGCCTGGAGTGTATCGGGGGGTCTCTATGGCTACACCTTC.

The rearrangement joins TRBV7-9 to TRBJ2-1; 10 bases match TRBD1. V was clipped by 5 bases and J by 0 bases; unmatched bases: 7. Looked up from germline, CDR1 is SEHNR and CDR2 is FQNEAQ (reference sequence). The CDR3 runs 17 residues. The CDR3 DNA follows: TGTGCCAGCAGCGTAGGACAGGGGGTAAGCTCCTACAATGAGCAGTTCTTC. Protein sequence: CASSVGQGVSSYNEQFF. Complete variable domain (other parts from reference TRBV7-9 and TRBJ2-1): DTGVSQNPRHKITKRGQNVTFRCDPISEHNRLYWYRQTLGQGPEFLTYFQNEAQLEKSRLLSDRFSAERPKGSFSTLEIQRTEQGDSAMYLCASSVGQGVSSYNEQFFGPGTRLTVL.

The genes are TRBV5-5 and TRBJ2-7; D remains ambiguous. V lost 1 base and J 2 bases, leaving 7 bases between the germline ends. The CDR3 totals 13 residues. The germline CDR1 and CDR2 sequences are SGHKS and YYEKEE (reference sequence). This CDR3 reads CASSLRYPYEQYF. The CDR3 DNA reads as TGTGCCAGCAGCTTGCGGTACCCCTACGAGCAGTACTTC.

The chain uses TRBV11-2 and TRBJ2-1, with 8 nucleotides matching TRBD2. V dropped 5 bases and J dropped 8; count of bases not matched to a gene: 11. The CDR3 extends over 15 amino acids. From germline, CDR1 is SGHAT and CDR2 FQNNGV. CDR3 sequence (DNA): TGTGCCAGCAGCCGCCCGGGGACTAGTGGCCATGAGCAGTTCTTC. This encodes CASSRPGTSGHEQFF.

The V call is TRBV7-9, the J call TRBJ1-2; 11 positions agree with TRBD1. With V trimmed by 5 bases and J by 4 bases, 6 bases remained unmatched. Germline CDR1 SEHNR, CDR2 FQNEAQ (reference sequence). CDR3 length equals 15 residues. In DNA form, the CDR3 reads TGTGCCAGCAGCCTCAGGACAGGGGGCGGCTATGGCTACACCTTC. Residues: CASSLRTGGGYGYTF.

V and J are TRBV20-1 and TRBJ1-2; D remains unclear. Per germline, CDR1 DFQATT and CDR2 SNEGSKA (reference sequence). The CDR3 has 9 residues. Here the CDR3 reads CSAYYGYTF. The CDR3, as DNA: TGCAGCGCTTATTATGGCTACACCTTC.

V usage is TRBV7-8 and J usage is TRBJ2-7; TRBD2 matches at 9 bases. The CDR3 is 15 residues long. V trimming: 2 bases; J trimming: 2 bases; junction bases outside the gene matches: 4. CDR1 is SGHVS and CDR2 is FQNEAQ in the germline V gene. The CDR3 reads CASSLLGGRAYEQYF. For the CDR3, the DNA is TGTGCCAGCAGCTTATTAGGCGGGAGGGCCTACGAGCAGTACTTC. Using reference TRBV7-8 and TRBJ2-7 for the parts outside the CDR3, the full variable domain is GAGVSQSPRYKVAKRGQDVALRCDPISGHVSLFWYQQALGQGPEFLTYFQNEAQLDKSGLPSDRFFAERPEGSVSTLKIQRTQQEDSAVYLCASSLLGGRAYEQYFGPGTRLTVT.

This chain joins TRBV19 and TRBJ2-1, with D unresolved. CDR3 length: 13 amino acids. The germline CDR1 and CDR2 sequences are LNHDA and SQIVND (reference sequence). V dropped 6 bases and J dropped 0 bases, with 6 bases sitting between them. CDR3 in DNA: TGTGCCAGTAGCGCTAGCTCCTACAATGAGCAGTTCTTC. This encodes CASSASSYNEQFF.